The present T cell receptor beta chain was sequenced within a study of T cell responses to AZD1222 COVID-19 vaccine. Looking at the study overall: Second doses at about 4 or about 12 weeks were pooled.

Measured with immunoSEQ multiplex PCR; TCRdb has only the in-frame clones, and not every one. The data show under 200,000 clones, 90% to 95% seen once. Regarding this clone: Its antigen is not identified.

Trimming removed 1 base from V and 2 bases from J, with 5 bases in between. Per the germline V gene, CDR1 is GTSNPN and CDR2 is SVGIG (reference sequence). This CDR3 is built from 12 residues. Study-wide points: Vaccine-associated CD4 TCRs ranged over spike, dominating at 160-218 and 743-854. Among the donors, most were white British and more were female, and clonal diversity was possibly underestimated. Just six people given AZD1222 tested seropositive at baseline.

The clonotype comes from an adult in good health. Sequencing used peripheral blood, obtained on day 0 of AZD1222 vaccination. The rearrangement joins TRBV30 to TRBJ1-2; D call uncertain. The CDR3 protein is CAWSGHNYGYTF. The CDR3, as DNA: TGTGCCTGGAGTGGCCACAACTATGGCTACACCTTC.